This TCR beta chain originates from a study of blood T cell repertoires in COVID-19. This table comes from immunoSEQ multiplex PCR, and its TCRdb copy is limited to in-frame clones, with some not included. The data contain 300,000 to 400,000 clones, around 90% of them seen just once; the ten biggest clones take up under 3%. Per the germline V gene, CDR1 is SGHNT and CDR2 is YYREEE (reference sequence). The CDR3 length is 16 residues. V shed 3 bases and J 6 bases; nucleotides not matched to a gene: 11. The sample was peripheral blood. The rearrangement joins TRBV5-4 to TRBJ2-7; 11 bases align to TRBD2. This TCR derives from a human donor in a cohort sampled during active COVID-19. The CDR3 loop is CASSSKQLAGGPEQYF. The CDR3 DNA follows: TGTGCCAGCAGCTCTAAGCAATTAGCGGGGGGGCCCGAGCAGTACTTC.